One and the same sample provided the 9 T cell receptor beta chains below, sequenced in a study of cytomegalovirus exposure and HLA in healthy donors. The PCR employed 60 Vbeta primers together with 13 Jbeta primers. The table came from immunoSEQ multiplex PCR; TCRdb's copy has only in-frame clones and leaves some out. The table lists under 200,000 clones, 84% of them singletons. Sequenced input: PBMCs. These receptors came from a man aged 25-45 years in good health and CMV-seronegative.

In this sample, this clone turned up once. CDR3 coding DNA: TGTGCCAGCAGCTGGGCATCCGGGACAGTCTATGGCTACACCTTC. This encodes CASSWASGTVYGYTF. The chain carries TRBV7-2 and TRBJ1-2, with TRBD1 identical over 7 bases. V shed 4 bases, J shed 4 bases, and the junction held 9 bases outside the gene matches. The CDR3 is 15 residues long. Per the germline V gene, CDR1 is SGHTA and CDR2 is FQGNSA.

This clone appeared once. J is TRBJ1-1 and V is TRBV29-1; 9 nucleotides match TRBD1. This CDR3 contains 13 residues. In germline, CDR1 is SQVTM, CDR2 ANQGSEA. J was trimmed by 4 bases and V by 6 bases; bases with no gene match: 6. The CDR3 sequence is CSVMRQGGTEAFF. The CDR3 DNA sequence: TGCAGCGTCATGAGACAGGGGGGCACTGAAGCTTTCTTT.

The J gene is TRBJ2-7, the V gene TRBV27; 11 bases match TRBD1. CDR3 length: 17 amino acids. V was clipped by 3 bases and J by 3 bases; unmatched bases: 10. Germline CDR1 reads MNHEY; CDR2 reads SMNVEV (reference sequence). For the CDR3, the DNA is TGTGCCAGCAGTTTCCTCCCCATGGGACAGGGGGTCTACGAGCAGTACTTC. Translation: CASSFLPMGQGVYEQYF.

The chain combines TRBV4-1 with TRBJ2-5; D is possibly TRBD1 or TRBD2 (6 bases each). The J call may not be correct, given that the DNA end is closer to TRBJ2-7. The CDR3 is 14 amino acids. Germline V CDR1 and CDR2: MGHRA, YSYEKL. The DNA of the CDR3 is TGCGCCAGCAGCCTAGGCGGAGGGGGCTACGAGCAGTACTTC. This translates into CASSLGGGGYEQYF.

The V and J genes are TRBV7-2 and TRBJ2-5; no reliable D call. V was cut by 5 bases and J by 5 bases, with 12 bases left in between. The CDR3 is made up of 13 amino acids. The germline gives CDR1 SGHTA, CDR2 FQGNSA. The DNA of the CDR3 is TGTGCCAGCAGCCCCTTCCTGCGGGAGACCCAGTACTTC. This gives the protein CASSPFLRETQYF. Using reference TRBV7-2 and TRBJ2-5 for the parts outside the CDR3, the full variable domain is GAGVSQSPSNKVTEKGKDVELRCDPISGHTALYWYRQSLGQGLEFLIYFQGNSAPDKSGLPSDRFSAERTGGSVSTLTIQRTQQEDSAVYLCASSPFLRETQYFGPGTRLLVL.

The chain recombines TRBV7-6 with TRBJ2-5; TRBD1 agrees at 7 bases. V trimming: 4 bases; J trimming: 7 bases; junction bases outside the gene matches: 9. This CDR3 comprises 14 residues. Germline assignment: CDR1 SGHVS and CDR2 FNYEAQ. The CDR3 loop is CASSSRQGPGTQYF. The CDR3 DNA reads TGTGCCAGCAGCTCCCGACAGGGCCCGGGGACCCAGTACTTC.

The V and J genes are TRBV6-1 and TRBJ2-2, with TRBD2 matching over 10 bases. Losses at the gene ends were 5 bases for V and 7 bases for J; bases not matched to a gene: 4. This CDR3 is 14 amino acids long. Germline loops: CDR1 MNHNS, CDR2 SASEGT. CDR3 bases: TGTGCCAGCAGTAGCGGGGGGGCGAGCGGGGAGCTGTTTTTT. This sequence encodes CASSSGGASGELFF.

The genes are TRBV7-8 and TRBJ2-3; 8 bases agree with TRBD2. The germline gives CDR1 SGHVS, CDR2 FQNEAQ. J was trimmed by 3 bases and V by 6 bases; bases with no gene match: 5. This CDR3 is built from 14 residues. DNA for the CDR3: TGTGCCAGCAGTTTTAGCGGGGTTACAGATACGCAGTATTTT. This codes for CASSFSGVTDTQYF.

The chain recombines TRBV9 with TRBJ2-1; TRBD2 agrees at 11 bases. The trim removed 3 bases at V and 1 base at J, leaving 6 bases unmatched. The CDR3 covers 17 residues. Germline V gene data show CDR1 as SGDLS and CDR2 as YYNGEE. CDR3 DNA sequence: TGTGCCAGCAGCGAAACTAGCGGGAGCGTGTCCTACAATGAGCAGTTCTTC. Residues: CASSETSGSVSYNEQFF.